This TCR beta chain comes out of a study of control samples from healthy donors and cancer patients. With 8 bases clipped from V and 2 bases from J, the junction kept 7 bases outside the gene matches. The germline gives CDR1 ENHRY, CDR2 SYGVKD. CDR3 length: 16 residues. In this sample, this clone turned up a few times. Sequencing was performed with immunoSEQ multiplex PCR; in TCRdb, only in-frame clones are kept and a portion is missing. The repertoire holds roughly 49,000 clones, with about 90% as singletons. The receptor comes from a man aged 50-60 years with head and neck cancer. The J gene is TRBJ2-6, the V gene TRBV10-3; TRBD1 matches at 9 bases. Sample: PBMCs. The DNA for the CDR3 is TGTGCCATCGGCGGGACAGGGCTCCCTGGGGCCAACGTCCTGACTTTC. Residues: CAIGGTGLPGANVLTF.